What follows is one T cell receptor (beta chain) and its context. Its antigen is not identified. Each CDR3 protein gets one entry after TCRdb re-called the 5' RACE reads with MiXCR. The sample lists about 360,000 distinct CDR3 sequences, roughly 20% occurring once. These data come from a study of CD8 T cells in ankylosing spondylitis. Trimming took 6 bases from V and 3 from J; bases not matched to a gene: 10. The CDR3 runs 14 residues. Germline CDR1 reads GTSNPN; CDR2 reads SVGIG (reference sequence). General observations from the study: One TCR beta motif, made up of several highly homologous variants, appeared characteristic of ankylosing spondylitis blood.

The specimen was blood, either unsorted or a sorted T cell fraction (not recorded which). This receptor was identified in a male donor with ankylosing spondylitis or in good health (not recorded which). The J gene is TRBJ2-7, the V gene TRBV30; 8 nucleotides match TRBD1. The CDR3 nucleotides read TGTGCCTGCTCGACAGGGGACTTAGGCTACGAGCAGTACTTC. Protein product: CACSTGDLGYEQYF. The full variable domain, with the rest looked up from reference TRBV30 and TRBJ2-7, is SQTIHQWPATLVQPVGSPLSLECTVEGTSNPNLYWYRQAAGRGLQLLFYSVGIGQISSEVPQNLSASRPQDRQFILSSKKLLLSDSGFYLCACSTGDLGYEQYFGPGTRLTVT.